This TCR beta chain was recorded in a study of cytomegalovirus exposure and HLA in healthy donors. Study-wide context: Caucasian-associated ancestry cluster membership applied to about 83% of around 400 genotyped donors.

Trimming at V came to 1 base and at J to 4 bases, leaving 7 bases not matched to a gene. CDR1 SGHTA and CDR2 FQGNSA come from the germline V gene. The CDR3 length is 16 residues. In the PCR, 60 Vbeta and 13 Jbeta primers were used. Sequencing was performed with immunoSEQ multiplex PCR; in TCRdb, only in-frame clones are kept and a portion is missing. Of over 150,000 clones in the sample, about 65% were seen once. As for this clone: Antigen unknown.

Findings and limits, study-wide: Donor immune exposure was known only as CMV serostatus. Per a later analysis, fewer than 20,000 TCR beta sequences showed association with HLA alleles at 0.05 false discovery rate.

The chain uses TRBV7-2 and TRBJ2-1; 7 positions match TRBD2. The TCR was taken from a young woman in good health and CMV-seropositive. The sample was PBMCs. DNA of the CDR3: TGTGCCAGCAGCTTAGTACGGCTAGCGGTGTACAATGAGCAGTTCTTC. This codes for CASSLVRLAVYNEQFF.